This entry features one T cell receptor (beta chain) sequence. From CD4+ cells came CD45RA+ naive and CD45RA-negative memory subsets. Clones were read by immunoSEQ multiplex PCR, and TCRdb kept only the in-frame ones, dropping some. The sample includes about 2.3 million clones, 93% of them seen just once. The sample originates from a study of shared clonotypes between healthy human individuals. This receptor was identified in a young man in good health. Some clones in this sample may be carry-over from other donors' samples. The material sequenced was naive CD4+ T cells from PBMCs. Subset in this sample: CD45RA+ positively selected.

Written as DNA, the CDR3 is TGTGCCAGCAGCTTAGTAGGGACTAGCGGGAGTAGGGCCTACAATGAGCAGTTCTTC. Encoded protein: CASSLVGTSGSRAYNEQFF. The chain uses TRBV7-2 and TRBJ2-1; 14 positions agree with TRBD2. CDR1 SGHTA and CDR2 FQGNSA come from the germline V gene. J lost 2 bases, V lost 1 base, and 7 bases had no gene match. CDR3 length equals 19 residues.